This TCR beta chain was identified in a study of cytomegalovirus exposure and HLA in healthy donors. Study-level results: In a later analysis, HLA-associated beta chains showed higher expansion and lower generation probabilities than comparable chains. Sequencing likely caused a cluster of highly shared sequence variants.

V dropped 0 bases and J dropped 6 bases, with 15 bases sitting between them. Germline CDR1 and CDR2: SGHRS and YFSETQ. CDR3 length equals 15 residues. The PCR had 60 Vbeta and 13 Jbeta primers. Only in-frame clones appear in the TCRdb table, and some are missing; sequencing was by immunoSEQ multiplex PCR. Here the sample spans 100,000 to 150,000 clones, roughly 82% being singletons. For this clone: No antigen is known for it.

Specimen: PBMCs. The source is a male donor in good health and CMV-seropositive. V is TRBV5-1 and J is TRBJ1-1, with a possible D match to TRBD1 (6 bases). This CDR3 is CASSLAPQGQAEAFF. The CDR3 DNA reads as TGCGCCAGCAGCTTGGCCCCCCAGGGGCAGGCTGAAGCTTTCTTT.